Listed here are 4 T cell receptor beta chains from one sample, sequenced in a study of CD8 T cells in ankylosing spondylitis. Broader study findings: In ankylosing spondylitis blood, a motif of about eight highly homologous TCR beta variants appeared characteristic.

These receptors lack a known antigen. In TCRdb, the 5' RACE reads were re-called with MiXCR into one record per CDR3 protein. The sample lists over 700,000 distinct CDR3 sequences, under 20% occurring once. Material for sequencing was blood, either unsorted or a sorted T cell fraction (not recorded which). All receptors come from a male donor with ankylosing spondylitis.

This clonotype occurred a few times. The chain links TRBV15 to TRBJ2-2, with 8 nucleotides matching TRBD2. V shed 0 bases, J shed 1 base, and the junction held 4 bases outside the gene matches. CDR3 length: 17 residues. Germline V gene lookup returns CDR1 LNHNV and CDR2 YYDKDF (reference sequence). The CDR3 protein is CATSRDLAGGNTGELFF. The CDR3 nucleotides read TGTGCCACCAGCAGAGATCTTGCGGGAGGGAACACCGGGGAGCTGTTTTTT.

The chain couples TRBV9 to TRBJ1-2; D is unresolved. The CDR3 runs 13 residues. V lost 0 bases to trimming and J lost 10 bases, with 13 bases between them. CDR1 is SGDLS and CDR2 is YYNGEE in the germline V gene. The CDR3, as DNA: TGTGCCAGCAGCGTAGGAGCGAGTTTGGACTACACCTTC. Its protein is CASSVGASLDYTF.

This chain connects TRBV6-1 to TRBJ2-3; 7 bases fit TRBD1. Per the germline V gene, CDR1 is MNHNS and CDR2 is SASEGT. Losses at the gene ends were 4 bases for V and 2 bases for J; bases not matched to a gene: 24. The length of the CDR3 is 21 residues. The CDR3 here is CASSGPGQPIDFDWTTDTQYF. In nucleotides, the CDR3 is TGTGCCAGCAGTGGCCCGGGACAGCCGATTGACTTTGATTGGACCACAGATACGCAGTATTTT.

This clonotype was picked up a small number of times. The chain has TRBV7-8 and TRBJ2-1; the match to TRBD2 covers 7 bases. Trimming at V came to 2 bases and at J to 6 bases, leaving 16 bases not matched to a gene. Germline V gene sequence: CDR1 SGHVS, CDR2 FQNEAQ. CDR3 length: 18 amino acids. This CDR3 reads CASSLSLAEAWSGNEQFF. The CDR3 DNA reads as TGTGCCAGCAGCTTAAGCCTAGCGGAGGCGTGGAGCGGCAATGAGCAGTTCTTC.